This TCR beta chain was identified in a study of CD8 T cells in Susac syndrome. The CDR3 loop spans 15 amino acids. CDR1 and CDR2 (germline): SNHLY, FYNNEI. The germline V and J ends were trimmed by 2 bases and 5 bases, with 15 bases remaining between them. An input of roughly 0.5 to 1 ug of RNA was subjected to reverse transcription using random hexamers. In TCRdb, the immunoSEQ multiplex PCR reads were re-called with MiXCR into one record per CDR3 protein. The table shows about 430,000 distinct CDR3 sequences, with 75% to 90% occurring only once. Blood CD8+ and CD4+ T cells underwent high-throughput TCR beta sequencing.

The TCR originated in a human donor with multiple sclerosis. Sequenced sample: CD8+ T cells from PBMCs. This rearrangement joins TRBV2 to TRBJ1-2; D gene ambiguous. The CDR3: CASSERPAPGYGYTF. In DNA form, the CDR3 reads TGTGCCAGCAGTGAAAGACCGGCCCCGGGGTATGGCTACACCTTC.